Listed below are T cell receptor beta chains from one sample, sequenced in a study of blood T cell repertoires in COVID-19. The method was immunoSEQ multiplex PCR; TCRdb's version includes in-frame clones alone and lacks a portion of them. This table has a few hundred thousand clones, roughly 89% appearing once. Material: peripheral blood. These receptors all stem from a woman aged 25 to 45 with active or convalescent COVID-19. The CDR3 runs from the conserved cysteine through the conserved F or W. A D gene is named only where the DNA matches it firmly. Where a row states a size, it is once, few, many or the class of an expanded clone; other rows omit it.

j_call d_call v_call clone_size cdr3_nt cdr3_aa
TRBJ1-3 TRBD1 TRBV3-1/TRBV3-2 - TGTGCCAGCAGCCATTTTGGTAACAGGGGATCTGGAAACACCATATATTTT CASSHFGNRGSGNTIYF
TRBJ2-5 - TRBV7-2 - TGTGCCAGCAGCTTAGTGGCGGTAGACCGTTACAAATTTGGGACCCAGTACTTC CASSLVAVDRYKFGTQYF
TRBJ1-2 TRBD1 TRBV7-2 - TGTGCCAGCAGCCGGGACAGGACAAACTATGGCTACACCTTC CASSRDRTNYGYTF
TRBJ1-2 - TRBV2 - TGTGCCAGCAGTGAAGGGGCCTATGGCTACACCTTC CASSEGAYGYTF
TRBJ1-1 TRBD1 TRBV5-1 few TGCGCCAGCAGCTTAAGGACAGGGGGTACTGAAGCTTTCTTT CASSLRTGGTEAFF
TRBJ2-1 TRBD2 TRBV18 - TGTGCCAGCTCCCTGAGCGGGGGGGCCTACAATGAGCAGTTCTTC CASSLSGGAYNEQFF
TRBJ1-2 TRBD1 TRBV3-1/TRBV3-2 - TGTGCCAGCAGAAATCCGGACAGGGCAGACTATGGCTACACCTTC CASRNPDRADYGYTF
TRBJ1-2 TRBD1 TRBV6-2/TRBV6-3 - TGTGCCAGCAGTTCTTGGACAGGGTGGTCCTATGGCTACACCTTC CASSSWTGWSYGYTF
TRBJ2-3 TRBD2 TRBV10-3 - TGTGCCATCAGTGAGAACGGGGGGGCCGGCACAGATACGCAGTATTTT CAISENGGAGTDTQYF
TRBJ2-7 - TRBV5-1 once TGCGCCAGCAGGAAGGCAGGGAGGTTCTACGAGCAGTACTTC CASRKAGRFYEQYF
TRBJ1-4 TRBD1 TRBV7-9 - TGTGCCAGCAGCTTAGGAGGGGGCGAGAATGAAAAACTGTTTTTT CASSLGGGENEKLFF
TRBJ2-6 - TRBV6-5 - TGTGCCAGCAGCAGGGACTCTGGGGCCAACGTCCTGACTTTC CASSRDSGANVLTF
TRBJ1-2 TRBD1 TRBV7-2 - TGTGCCAGCAGCGTCGGGACAGCATATGGCTACACCTTC CASSVGTAYGYTF
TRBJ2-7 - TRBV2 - TGTGCCAGCAGGGAGCGACAGATGGAGCAGTACTTC CASRERQMEQYF
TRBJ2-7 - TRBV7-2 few TGTGCCAGCAGTTCGTCGACGGGGGCCTACGAGCAGTACTTC CASSSSTGAYEQYF
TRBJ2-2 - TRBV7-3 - TGTGCCAGCAGCCCCCCGGGTAGCGGGAACACCGGGGAGCTGTTTTTT CASSPPGSGNTGELFF
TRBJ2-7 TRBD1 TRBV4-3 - TGCGCCAGCAGCCAAGGGGGACAGAGCGAGCAGTACTTC CASSQGGQSEQYF
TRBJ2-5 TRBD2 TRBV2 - TGTGCCAGCAGTCGGGGACTAGCGGCAGAGACCCAGTACTTC CASSRGLAAETQYF
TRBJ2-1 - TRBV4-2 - TGTGCCAGCAGCCAAGATCCCCCCCAGGGGTCCTACAATGAGCAGTTCTTC CASSQDPPQGSYNEQFF
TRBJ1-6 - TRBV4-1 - TGCGCCAGCAGCCAAGATGACAGTTCCTATAATTCACCCCTCCACTTT CASSQDDSSYNSPLHF
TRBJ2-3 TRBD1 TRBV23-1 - TGCGCCAGCAGTCAATCTAGGAGGACAGGGGGCTGGGAAGAGACAGATACGCAGTATTTT CASSQSRRTGGWEETDTQYF
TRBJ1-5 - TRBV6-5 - TGTGCCAGCCGGCGGGGCTTTAGCTACGACCAGCCCCAGCATTTT CASRRGFSYDQPQHF
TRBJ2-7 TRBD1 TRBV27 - TGTGCCAGCACTTTTTCTGCAGACAGGGGGGAAGGATACGAGCAGTACTTC CASTFSADRGEGYEQYF
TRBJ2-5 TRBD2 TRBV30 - TGTGCCTGGAGCGGGGGGGCCATGGAGACCCAGTACTTC CAWSGGAMETQYF
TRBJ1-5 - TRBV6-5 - TGTGCCAGTACTCGACAGTCCAATCAGCCCCAGCATTTT CASTRQSNQPQHF
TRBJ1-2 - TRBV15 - TGTGCCACCAGCAGAGCCGATACAGGGATTAGTGGCTACACCTTC CATSRADTGISGYTF
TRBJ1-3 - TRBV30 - TGTGCCTGGAGTAGCCTACGGGGGGCCTCTGGAAACACCATATATTTT CAWSSLRGASGNTIYF
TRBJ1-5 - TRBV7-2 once TGTGCCAGCAGCCAGGGTTTTAATCAGCCCCAGCATTTT CASSQGFNQPQHF
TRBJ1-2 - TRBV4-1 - TGCGCCAGCAGCCAAGGTCCGGGGTTCAACTATGGCTACACCTTC CASSQGPGFNYGYTF
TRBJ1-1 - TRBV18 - TGTGCCAGCTCACACCGTCGGGAGGGTTTGAACACTGAAGCTTTCTTT CASSHRREGLNTEAFF
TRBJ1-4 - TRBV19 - TGTGCCAGTAGTTTCGGGGGGCAATTAAGGGAAAAACTGTTTTTT CASSFGGQLREKLFF
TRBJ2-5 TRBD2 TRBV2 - TGTGCCAGCAGTGAATCGGGGGGAGGCCAGTACTTC CASSESGGGQYF
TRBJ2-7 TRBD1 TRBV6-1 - TGTGCCAGCAGTGAAGTCTGGGACAGGACCTCCTACGAGCAGTACTTC CASSEVWDRTSYEQYF
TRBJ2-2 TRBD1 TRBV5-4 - TGTGCCAGCAGCTTGGAACAGGGGGCGAGCACCGGGGAGCTGTTTTTT CASSLEQGASTGELFF
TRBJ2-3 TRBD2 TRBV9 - TGTGCCAGCAGCGCGACTAGCGGGTATACAGATACGCAGTATTTT CASSATSGYTDTQYF
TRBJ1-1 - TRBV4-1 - TGCGCCAGCAGCCAAGAAACGGGGAACACTGAAGCTTTCTTT CASSQETGNTEAFF
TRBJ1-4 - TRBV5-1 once TGCGCCAGCAGTTCTGGACAGTTCGGTGAAAAACTGTTTTTT CASSSGQFGEKLFF
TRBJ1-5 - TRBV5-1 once TGCGCCAGCAGTACGAATGGGCAGACTAGCAATCAGCCCCAGCATTTT CASSTNGQTSNQPQHF
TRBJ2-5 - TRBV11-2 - TGTGCCAGCAGCTCCCCGGGGTGGAGAGAGACCCAGTACTTC CASSSPGWRETQYF
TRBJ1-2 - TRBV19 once TGTGCCAGTAGTATGGCCAACCCTAACTATGGCTACACCTTC CASSMANPNYGYTF
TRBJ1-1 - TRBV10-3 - TGTGCCATCAGTGGGGGCAGCCACACTGAAGCTTTCTTT CAISGGSHTEAFF
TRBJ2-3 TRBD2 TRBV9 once TGTGCCAGCAGCTCTTTCCTAAATAAGCGGGGGGGCTCGTTAGATACGCAGTATTTT CASSSFLNKRGGSLDTQYF
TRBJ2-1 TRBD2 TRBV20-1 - TGCAGTGCTAGTGGGCGGGGGGCCTCCTACAATGAGCAGTTCTTC CSASGRGASYNEQFF
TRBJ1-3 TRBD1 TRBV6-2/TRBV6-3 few TGTGCCAGCAGTTACGGGACAGAGGGAAACACCATATATTTT CASSYGTEGNTIYF
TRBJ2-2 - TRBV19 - TGTGCCAGTAGTATCCCCCGCCTCCGAGTCAACACCGGGGAGCTGTTTTTT CASSIPRLRVNTGELFF
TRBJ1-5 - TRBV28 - TGTGCCAGCACCCACGCTAAGAGAGGGAGTCAGCCCCAGCATTTT CASTHAKRGSQPQHF
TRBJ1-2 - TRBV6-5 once TGTGCCAGCAGGGGGGCAGGGGTTTACTATGGCTACACCTTC CASRGAGVYYGYTF
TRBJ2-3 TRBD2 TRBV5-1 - TGCGCCAGCAGCCTAGGAGGACTAGCGGGGGGGCCAGATACGCAGTATTTT CASSLGGLAGGPDTQYF
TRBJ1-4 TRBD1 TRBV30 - TGTGCCTGGAGTGGGGACAGTTCTAATGAAAAACTGTTTTTT CAWSGDSSNEKLFF
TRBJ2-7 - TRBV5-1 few TGCGCCAGCAGTGGTACAGGGTCCGGTGGATGGTACGAGCAGTACTTC CASSGTGSGGWYEQYF
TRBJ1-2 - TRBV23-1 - TGCGCCAGCACACAGATTTCCTATGGCTACACCTTC CASTQISYGYTF
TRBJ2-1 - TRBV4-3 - TGCGCCAGCAGCCAAGCAAGAGTGTCGGACAATGAGCAGTTCTTC CASSQARVSDNEQFF